This T cell receptor (beta chain) was found in a study of lymphopenia after photon versus proton radiotherapy. Measured with immunoSEQ multiplex PCR; TCRdb has only the in-frame clones, and not every one. In the table there are some 20,000 clones, 84% of which are singletons. Germline CDR1 MGHRA, CDR2 YSYEKL. The CDR3 sequence is 14 residues long. The V gene lost 2 bases and the J gene lost 0 bases, with 2 bases spanning the gap. The V gene is TRBV4-1, the J gene TRBJ2-6; D uncertain. This TCR was sampled from a woman between 45 and 60 years old with pancreatic cancer. Sample: peripheral blood, taken from a patient treated with photon-based radiotherapy. In DNA, the CDR3 is TGCGCCAGCAGCCAATTCTCTGGGGCCAACGTCCTGACTTTC. Its translation: CASSQFSGANVLTF.